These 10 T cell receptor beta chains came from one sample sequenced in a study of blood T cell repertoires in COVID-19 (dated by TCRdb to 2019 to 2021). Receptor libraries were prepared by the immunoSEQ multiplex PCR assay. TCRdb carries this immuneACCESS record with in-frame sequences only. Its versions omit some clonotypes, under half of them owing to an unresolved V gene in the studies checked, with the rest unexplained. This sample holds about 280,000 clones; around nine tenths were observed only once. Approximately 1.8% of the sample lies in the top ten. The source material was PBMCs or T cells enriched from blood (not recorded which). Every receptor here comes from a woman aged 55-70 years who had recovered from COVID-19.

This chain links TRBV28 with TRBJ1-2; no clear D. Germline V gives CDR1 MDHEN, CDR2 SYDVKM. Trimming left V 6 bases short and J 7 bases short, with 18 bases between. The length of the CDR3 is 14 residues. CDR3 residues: CASRTPGSYSGYTF. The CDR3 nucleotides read TGTGCCAGCAGAACCCCGGGGAGTTATTCTGGCTACACCTTC.

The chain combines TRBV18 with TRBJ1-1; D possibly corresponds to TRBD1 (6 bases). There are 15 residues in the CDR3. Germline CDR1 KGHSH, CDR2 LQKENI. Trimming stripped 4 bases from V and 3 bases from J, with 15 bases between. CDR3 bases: TGTGCCAGCTCACTGCTACAGGGTATGGACACTGAAGCTTTCTTT. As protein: CASSLLQGMDTEAFF.

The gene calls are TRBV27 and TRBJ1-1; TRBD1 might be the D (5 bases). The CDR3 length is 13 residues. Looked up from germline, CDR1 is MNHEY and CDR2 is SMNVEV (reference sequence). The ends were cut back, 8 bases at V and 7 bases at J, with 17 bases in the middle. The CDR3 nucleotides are TGTGCCAGCCATAATCAAGACAGTCTTGAAGCTTTCTTT. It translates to CASHNQDSLEAFF.

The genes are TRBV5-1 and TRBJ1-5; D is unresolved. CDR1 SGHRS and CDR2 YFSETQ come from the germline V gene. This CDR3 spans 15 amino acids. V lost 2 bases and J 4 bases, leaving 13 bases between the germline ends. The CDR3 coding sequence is TGCGCCAGCAGCTTATCTGCGGGTTCAAATCAGCCCCAGCATTTT. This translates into CASSLSAGSNQPQHF. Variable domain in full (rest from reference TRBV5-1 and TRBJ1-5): KAGVTQTPRYLIKTRGQQVTLSCSPISGHRSVSWYQQTPGQGLQFLFEYFSETQRNKGNFPGRFSGRQFSNSRSEMNVSTLELGDSALYLCASSLSAGSNQPQHFGDGTRLSIL.

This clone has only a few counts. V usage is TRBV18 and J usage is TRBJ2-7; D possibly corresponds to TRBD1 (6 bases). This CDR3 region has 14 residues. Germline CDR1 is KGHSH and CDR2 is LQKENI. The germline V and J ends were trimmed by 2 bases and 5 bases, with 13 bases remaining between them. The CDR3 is CASSPSSKGDEQYF. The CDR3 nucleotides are TGTGCCAGCTCACCATCTAGCAAGGGGGACGAGCAGTACTTC.

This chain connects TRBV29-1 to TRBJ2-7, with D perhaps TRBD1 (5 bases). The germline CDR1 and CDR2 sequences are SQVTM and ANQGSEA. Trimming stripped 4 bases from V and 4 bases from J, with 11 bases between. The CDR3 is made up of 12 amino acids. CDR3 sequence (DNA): TGCAGCGTTGTACATCAGGGTTACGAGCAGTACTTC. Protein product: CSVVHQGYEQYF.

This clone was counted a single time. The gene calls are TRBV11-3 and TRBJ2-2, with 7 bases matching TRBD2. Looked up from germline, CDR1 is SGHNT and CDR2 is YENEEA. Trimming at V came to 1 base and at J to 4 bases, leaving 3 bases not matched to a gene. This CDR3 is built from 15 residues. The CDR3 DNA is TGTGCCAGCAGCTTAGGCGGGAGCGGCACCGGGGAGCTGTTTTTT. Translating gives CASSLGGSGTGELFF.

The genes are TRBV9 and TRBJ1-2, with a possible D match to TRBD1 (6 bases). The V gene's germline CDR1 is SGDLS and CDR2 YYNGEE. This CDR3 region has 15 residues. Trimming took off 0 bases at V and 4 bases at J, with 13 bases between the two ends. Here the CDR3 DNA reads TGTGCCAGCAGCGTAGGAGGAACAGGGATCTATGGCTACACCTTC. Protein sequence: CASSVGGTGIYGYTF. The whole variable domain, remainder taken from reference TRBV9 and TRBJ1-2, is DSGVTQTPKHLITATGQRVTLRCSPRSGDLSVYWYQQSLDQGLQFLIQYYNGEERAKGNILERFSAQQFPDLHSELNLSSLELGDSALYFCASSVGGTGIYGYTFGSGTRLTVV.

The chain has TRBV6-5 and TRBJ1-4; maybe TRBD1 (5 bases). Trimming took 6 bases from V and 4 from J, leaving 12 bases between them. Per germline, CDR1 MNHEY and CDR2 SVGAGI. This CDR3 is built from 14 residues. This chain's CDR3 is CASRSRGINEKLFF. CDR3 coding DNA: TGTGCCAGCAGGAGTCGGGGGATTAATGAAAAACTGTTTTTT.

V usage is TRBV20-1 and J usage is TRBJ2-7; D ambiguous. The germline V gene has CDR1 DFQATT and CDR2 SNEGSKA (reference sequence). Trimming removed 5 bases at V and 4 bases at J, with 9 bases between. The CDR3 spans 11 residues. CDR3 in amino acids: CSALESYEQYF. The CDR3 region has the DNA TGCAGTGCTCTAGAGTCATACGAGCAGTACTTC.